Given below is one T cell receptor beta chain in context. Its antigen is undetermined. Sequencing was preceded by expansion of antigen-specific CD4+ T cells with viral peptide pools in the ViraFEST assay. It was after approximately 11 days of culture that CD4+ T cells were isolated. Each person got two doses of an mRNA SARS-CoV-2 vaccine, BNT162b2 or mRNA-1273. The sample belongs to a study of vaccination effects on CD4 cells after COVID-19. Profiling relied on immunoSEQ multiplex PCR, and the TCRdb table lists in-frame clones only, not all of them. The sample lists approximately 65,000 clones; 70% to 75% were seen once. Trimming shortened V by 0 bases and J by 1 base, and 11 bases separated the two germline ends. The germline CDR1 and CDR2 sequences are SGDLS and YYNGEE. The CDR3 is 16 residues long.

V gene TRBV9 combines with J gene TRBJ2-4; D possibly corresponds to TRBD2 (5 bases). The clonotype comes from a human donor who received a COVID-19 vaccine. The material sequenced was CD4+ T cells from PBMCs cultured with HCoV-229E spike peptides, taken after COVID-19 vaccination. The CDR3 spells CASSVESRGAKNIQYF. As DNA, the CDR3 is TGTGCCAGCAGCGTAGAGAGTCGCGGGGCCAAAAACATTCAGTACTTC.